The 12 T cell receptor beta chains below were found in one sample sequenced in a study of response to subunit inactivated influenza vaccine. TCRdb re-called the RT-PCR reads through MiXCR, storing one row per CDR3 protein. The sample has about 190,000 distinct CDR3 sequences, about 15% seen once. The sample consisted of CD8+ T cells sorted from PBMCs, taken around 5 days after vaccination. Every receptor here comes from a man in his forties or fifties who received an inactivated influenza vaccine.

This clonotype was recorded many times. The gene calls are TRBV12-3 or TRBV12-4 and TRBJ2-7; D gene uncertain. Between the trimmed V and J ends, which lost 0 bases and 1 base, there was a span of 7 bases. The length of the CDR3 is 14 residues. The CDR3 loop reads CASSLASLSYEQYF. The CDR3 DNA sequence: TGTGCCAGCAGTTTAGCTAGCCTGTCCTACGAGCAGTACTTC.

This clonotype was recorded a few times. The V call is TRBV11-3, the J call TRBJ2-1; D remains ambiguous. Per germline, CDR1 SGHNT and CDR2 YENEEA. V lost 3 bases and J lost 4, with 13 bases in between. The CDR3 covers 15 residues. In nucleotides, the CDR3 is TGTGCCAGCAGCTTGGAGAACAGTCCTTACAATGAGCAGTTCTTC. Translating it yields CASSLENSPYNEQFF.

This chain links TRBV7-8 with TRBJ2-1, with D perhaps matching TRBD2 (6 bases). CDR3 length: 17 residues. Germline values: CDR1 SGHVS, CDR2 FQNEAQ. Trimming pared 4 bases from V and 3 bases from J, leaving 19 bases between. Written as DNA, the CDR3 is TGTGCCAGCAGCTCCAGCCCCCGGGAGACGGTCTACAATGAGCAGTTCTTC. This sequence encodes CASSSSPRETVYNEQFF.

This clonotype has more than one count but fewer than ten. The chain employs TRBV5-1 and TRBJ2-1; TRBD2 is a possible D gene (6 bases). V lost 0 bases, J lost 3 bases, and 13 bases lay in between. The CDR3 sequence is 16 residues long. CDR1 and CDR2 from the germline V gene are SGHRS and YFSETQ. CDR3 bases: TGCGCCAGCAGCTTGGTTCCGGGACTGGGCTACAATGAGCAGTTCTTC. Amino acids: CASSLVPGLGYNEQFF.

This clonotype showed up many times. V and J are TRBV12-3 or TRBV12-4 and TRBJ1-1; D is uncertain. CDR3 length: 13 residues. V lost 2 bases and J lost 0, with 4 bases in between. This chain's CDR3 is CASSLILNTEAFF. CDR3 nucleotides: TGTGCCAGCAGTTTAATTTTGAACACTGAAGCTTTCTTT.

The V call is TRBV6-5, the J call TRBJ1-1; tentatively, D is TRBD1 (5 bases). The CDR3 is 12 residues long. The V end lost 4 bases, the J end lost 5 bases, and 8 bases lay between the germline ends. Germline loops: CDR1 MNHEY, CDR2 SVGAGI. This CDR3 reads CASSFEGTEAFF. The CDR3 DNA reads as TGTGCCAGCAGTTTCGAGGGGACTGAAGCTTTCTTT.

This clonotype has only a few counts. The V and J genes are TRBV5-1 and TRBJ1-6; D might be TRBD1 (6 bases). CDR1 and CDR2 (germline): SGHRS, YFSETQ. Trimming cost V 3 bases and J 6 bases, with 13 bases left between them. CDR3 length: 15 amino acids. CDR3 amino acids: CASSYGQSLNSPLHF. The CDR3 nucleotides are TGCGCCAGCAGCTACGGACAGAGCCTTAATTCACCCCTCCACTTT.

The chain carries TRBV10-3 and TRBJ2-7; 9 bases fit TRBD1. Germline V gene sequence: CDR1 ENHRY, CDR2 SYGVKD. CDR3 length: 13 amino acids. Germline trimming cut 5 bases from V and 3 bases from J; bases unmatched to any gene: 2. The DNA of the CDR3 is TGTGCCATCAGTTCGGGACAGGGCTACGAGCAGTACTTC. Translation gives CAISSGQGYEQYF.

This clonotype was observed a few times. This chain links TRBV12-3 or TRBV12-4 with TRBJ1-1; tentatively, D is TRBD1 (5 bases). The germline V and J ends were trimmed by 6 bases and 9 bases, with 11 bases remaining between them. The CDR3 spans 11 residues. As DNA, the CDR3 is TGTGCCAGCAGGGCAACAGGTAAAGCTTTCTTT. Protein product: CASRATGKAFF.

This clonotype was seen only once. The rearrangement links TRBV25-1 to TRBJ2-7, with D perhaps TRBD1 (7 bases). There are 13 residues in the CDR3. The germline V gene encodes CDR1 MGHDK and CDR2 SYGVNS. V was trimmed by 8 bases and J by 3 bases, leaving 14 bases between them. CDR3 DNA: TGTGCCAGCGGGGAGGACAGGAACTACGAGCAGTACTTC. This translates into CASGEDRNYEQYF.

This clonotype has a count of ten or more. The chain is built from TRBV29-1 and TRBJ1-1; D is possibly TRBD1 (5 bases). The V and J ends lost 4 bases and 5 bases respectively, with 11 bases between them. Germline CDR1 and CDR2: SQVTM and ANQGSEA. The CDR3 consists of 12 residues. The CDR3 nucleotides read TGCAGCGTTGTTGGGGGATTTACTGAAGCTTTCTTT. Encoded protein: CSVVGGFTEAFF.

This rearrangement joins TRBV18 to TRBJ2-7, with 9 bases matching TRBD1. The ends lost 5 bases at V and 6 bases at J; junction bases unmatched: 8. The CDR3 runs to 14 residues. Germline CDR1 reads KGHSH; CDR2 reads LQKENI. The CDR3 DNA follows: TGTGCCAGCTCAGCGGGACAGGGACAGGTCGAGCAGTACTTC. Its translation is CASSAGQGQVEQYF.